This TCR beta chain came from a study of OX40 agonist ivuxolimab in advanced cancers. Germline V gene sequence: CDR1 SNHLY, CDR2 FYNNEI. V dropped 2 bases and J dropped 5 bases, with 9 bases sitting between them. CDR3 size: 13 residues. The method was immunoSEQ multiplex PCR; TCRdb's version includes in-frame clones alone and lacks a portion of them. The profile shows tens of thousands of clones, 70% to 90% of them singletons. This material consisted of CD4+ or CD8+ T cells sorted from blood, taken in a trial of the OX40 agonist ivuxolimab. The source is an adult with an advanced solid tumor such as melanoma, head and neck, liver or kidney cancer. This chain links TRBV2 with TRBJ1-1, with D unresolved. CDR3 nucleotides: TGTGCCAGCAGTGAAAGGGTGGTAACTGAAGCTTTCTTT. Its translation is CASSERVVTEAFF.